One sample yielded the 15 T cell receptor beta chains listed below, sequenced in a study of blood T cell repertoires in COVID-19. Using immunoSEQ multiplex PCR, the repertoire was profiled, and TCRdb retains in-frame clones only, with some absent. The data hold some 150,000 clones, with approximately 80% observed a single time. Sequenced: peripheral blood. The receptors here all came from a human donor in a cohort sampled during active COVID-19.

This clone was recorded only once. The gene calls are TRBV28 and TRBJ2-3, with a possible D match to TRBD2 (6 bases). The CDR3 extends over 18 amino acids. The V gene's germline CDR1 is MDHEN and CDR2 SYDVKM. V was clipped by 3 bases and J by 0 bases, with 19 bases between them. The CDR3 DNA follows: TGTGCCAGCAGTTTGAACCTCCCGGGAGTTTTTAGCACAGATACGCAGTATTTT. It translates to CASSLNLPGVFSTDTQYF.

This clone was seen just once. The chain has TRBV5-1 and TRBJ2-1; the D gene is possibly TRBD1 (6 bases). Germline V lookup: CDR1 SGHRS, CDR2 YFSETQ. The CDR3 runs 14 residues. Deletions cut 4 bases from V and 4 bases from J, with 12 bases between. The CDR3 DNA follows: TGCGCCAGCAGCCCCGGACAGTCTTACAATGAGCAGTTCTTC. Translation: CASSPGQSYNEQFF. The full variable domain, rest sourced from reference TRBV5-1 and TRBJ2-1, is KAGVTQTPRYLIKTRGQQVTLSCSPISGHRSVSWYQQTPGQGLQFLFEYFSETQRNKGNFPGRFSGRQFSNSRSEMNVSTLELGDSALYLCASSPGQSYNEQFFGPGTRLTVL.

The genes are TRBV3-1 (or the pseudogene TRBV3-2) and TRBJ2-7; TRBD2 agrees at 12 bases. J was trimmed by 4 bases and V by 0 bases; bases with no gene match: 4. This CDR3 is built from 16 residues. Germline CDR1 is LGHDT and CDR2 is YNNKEL (reference sequence). The CDR3 is CASSQEGTSGRYEQYF. The CDR3 DNA reads TGTGCCAGCAGCCAAGAAGGGACTAGCGGGCGTTACGAGCAGTACTTC.

The chain employs TRBV28 and TRBJ2-7; 14 nucleotides agree with TRBD2. There are 13 residues in the CDR3. In germline, CDR1 is MDHEN, CDR2 SYDVKM. Losses at the gene ends were 6 bases for V and 6 bases for J; bases not matched to a gene: 1. The CDR3, as DNA: TGTGCCAGCAGGACTAGCGGGAGGGTCGAGCAGTACTTC. Amino acids: CASRTSGRVEQYF.

The J gene is TRBJ2-1, the V gene TRBV7-2, with TRBD2 matching over 13 bases. The J segment lost 8 bases and the V segment lost 1 base, leaving 5 bases of the junction unmatched. The germline V gene has CDR1 SGHTA and CDR2 FQGNSA. The CDR3 sequence is 16 residues long. CDR3: CASSLVGTSGIHEQFF. CDR3 in DNA: TGTGCCAGCAGCTTAGTGGGGACTAGCGGGATCCATGAGCAGTTCTTC.

The chain links TRBV5-4 to TRBJ2-7, with a possible D match to TRBD1 (6 bases). Trimming took 2 bases from V and 3 from J, leaving 9 bases between them. This CDR3 comprises 13 residues. CDR1 and CDR2 from the germline V gene are SGHNT and YYREEE (reference sequence). CDR3: CASSFEQGYEQYF. DNA for the CDR3: TGTGCCAGCAGCTTTGAACAGGGCTACGAGCAGTACTTC.

Here the CDR3 DNA reads TGTGCCTGGAGTGCGGCAGGCTATGGCTACACCTTC. This sequence encodes CAWSAAGYGYTF. This rearrangement joins TRBV30 to TRBJ1-2; D gene unclear. The CDR3 is 12 residues long. CDR1 and CDR2 (germline): GTSNPN, SVGIG (reference sequence). Trimming stripped 1 base from V and 4 bases from J, with 7 bases between.

DNA for the CDR3: TGCGCCAGCAGCTTGGAATTTGCACAGGGTAATGAAAAACTGTTTTTT. It encodes CASSLEFAQGNEKLFF. The gene calls are TRBV5-1 and TRBJ1-4; D might be TRBD1 (6 bases). Germline lookup yields CDR1 SGHRS and CDR2 YFSETQ. The CDR3 is 16 amino acids. Trimming pared 0 bases from V and 4 bases from J, leaving 13 bases between. The complete variable domain, with remaining parts taken from reference TRBV5-1 and TRBJ1-4, reads KAGVTQTPRYLIKTRGQQVTLSCSPISGHRSVSWYQQTPGQGLQFLFEYFSETQRNKGNFPGRFSGRQFSNSRSEMNVSTLELGDSALYLCASSLEFAQGNEKLFFGSGTQLSVL.

The chain is built from TRBV28 and TRBJ2-2, with 13 positions matching TRBD2. The ends lost 6 bases at V and 6 bases at J; junction bases unmatched: 4. Looked up from germline, CDR1 is MDHEN and CDR2 is SYDVKM. The CDR3 covers 15 residues. The CDR3 loop reads CASRPTSGRAGELFF. The DNA for the CDR3 is TGTGCCAGCAGACCCACTAGCGGGAGGGCCGGGGAGCTGTTTTTT.

The chain combines TRBV18 with TRBJ2-2, with 13 bases that match TRBD2. V trimming: 8 bases; J trimming: 5 bases; junction bases outside the gene matches: 14. The CDR3 is 18 residues long. The germline gives CDR1 KGHSH, CDR2 LQKENI. CDR3 coding DNA: TGTGCCAGCCCAACGGGACTAGCGGGACAAGCTGGTACCGGGGAGCTGTTTTTT. Protein: CASPTGLAGQAGTGELFF. Using reference TRBV18 and TRBJ2-2 for the parts outside the CDR3, the full variable domain is NAGVMQNPRHLVRRRGQEARLRCSPMKGHSHVYWYRQLPEEGLKFMVYLQKENIIDESGMPKERFSAEFPKEGPSILRIQQVVRGDSAAYFCASPTGLAGQAGTGELFFGEGSRLTVL.

V is TRBV4-1 and J is TRBJ2-5; 11 bases align to TRBD2. The J segment lost 5 bases and the V segment lost 0 bases, leaving 11 bases of the junction unmatched. Germline assignment: CDR1 MGHRA and CDR2 YSYEKL. This CDR3 has 18 amino acids. This CDR3 is CASSQDRGIAGGSETQYF. Written as DNA, the CDR3 is TGCGCCAGCAGCCAAGACCGTGGAATAGCGGGAGGGTCGGAGACCCAGTACTTC.

The chain uses TRBV29-1 and TRBJ2-7; TRBD2 aligns across 8 bases. Germline trimming cut 7 bases from V and 3 bases from J; bases unmatched to any gene: 5. CDR3 length equals 12 residues. The germline gives CDR1 SQVTM, CDR2 ANQGSEA. The CDR3 protein is CSARTSSYEQYF. CDR3 nucleotides: TGCAGCGCCCGGACTAGCAGCTACGAGCAGTACTTC.

The chain's CDR3 is CASEAGRYGYTF. The CDR3 nucleotides are TGTGCCAGTGAGGCTGGGAGGTATGGCTACACCTTC. The chain has TRBV19 and TRBJ1-2, with unresolved D. CDR3 length equals 12 residues. Trimming took 8 bases from V and 5 from J, leaving 12 bases between them. The germline V gene encodes CDR1 LNHDA and CDR2 SQIVND (reference sequence).

The chain combines TRBV7-3 with TRBJ2-3, with a tentative D call TRBD2 (6 bases). The CDR3 length is 14 residues. The V gene's germline CDR1 is SGHTA and CDR2 FQGTGA. Trimming stripped 5 bases from V and 5 bases from J, with 14 bases between. Here the CDR3 reads CASSPAGGVDTQYF. In DNA form, the CDR3 reads TGTGCCAGCAGCCCAGCAGGAGGGGTAGATACGCAGTATTTT.

V and J are TRBV29-1 and TRBJ1-2, with 7 bases lining up with TRBD1. Germline values: CDR1 SQVTM, CDR2 ANQGSEA. Unmatched junction bases numbered 4, after V lost 1 base and J lost 8 bases. There are 12 residues in the CDR3. CDR3 sequence (DNA): TGCAGCGTTGAAGGGGACAGATTCGGCTACACCTTC. Its protein is CSVEGDRFGYTF. Full variable domain (remainder filled in from reference TRBV29-1 and TRBJ1-2): SAVISQKPSRDICQRGTSLTIQCQVDSQVTMMFWYRQQPGQSLTLIATANQGSEATYESGFVIDKFPISRPNLTFSTLTVSNMSPEDSSIYLCSVEGDRFGYTFGSGTRLTVV.